These T cell receptor beta chains were read from a single sample in a study of T cells after yellow fever vaccination. In TCRdb, the 5' RACE reads were re-called with MiXCR into one record per CDR3 protein. Found here are 250,000 to 350,000 distinct CDR3 sequences, around 6.8% of them singletons; the top ten hold roughly 19%. Source: PBMCs, taken roughly 46 days after the first yellow fever vaccination. The source is a man aged 18-30 years who received the YFV17D yellow fever vaccine. CDR3s include the opening cysteine and the closing phenylalanine or tryptophan. The order of the fields is D gene, J gene, V gene, CDR3 protein. D genes are given only for firm matches.

D: TRBD1
J: TRBJ1-2
V: TRBV12-3/TRBV12-4
CDR3: CASNEGALGYTF

D: TRBD1
J: TRBJ2-5
V: TRBV20-1
CDR3: CSAIQGDDQETQYF

D: TRBD1
J: TRBJ2-1
V: TRBV19
CDR3: CASSLGMGQFFNEQFF

D: .
J: TRBJ2-1
V: TRBV11-2
CDR3: CASSLSGVGQFF

D: .
J: TRBJ2-7
V: TRBV4-2
CDR3: CASSQVASFNEQYF

D: .
J: TRBJ2-1
V: TRBV20-1
CDR3: CSARDQGVPLNEQFF

D: .
J: TRBJ1-1
V: TRBV20-1
CDR3: CSARVGGTLPNTEAFF

D: TRBD1
J: TRBJ2-7
V: TRBV29-1
CDR3: CSVGRETGLYEQYF

D: .
J: TRBJ2-5
V: TRBV2
CDR3: CASREQDLGETQYF

D: .
J: TRBJ2-3
V: TRBV6-2/TRBV6-3
CDR3: CASSLLARSTDTQYF

D: .
J: TRBJ1-1
V: TRBV10-2
CDR3: CASSETGAIFNTEAFF

D: TRBD2
J: TRBJ2-5
V: TRBV15
CDR3: CATSRNPGRQETQYF

D: .
J: TRBJ2-1
V: TRBV5-1
CDR3: CASSLVGARGDEQFF

D: .
J: TRBJ1-2
V: TRBV6-1
CDR3: CASSTPGAVSNYGYTF

D: TRBD1
J: TRBJ2-1
V: TRBV6-2/TRBV6-3
CDR3: CASSYRGRAYNEQFF

D: .
J: TRBJ1-1
V: TRBV29-1
CDR3: CSVSYRDSPTEAFF

D: .
J: TRBJ2-2
V: TRBV4-3
CDR3: CASSQESSADTGELFF

D: .
J: TRBJ2-2
V: TRBV7-9
CDR3: CASALMVSGELFF

D: TRBD1
J: TRBJ2-1
V: TRBV5-5
CDR3: CASSNTGTGSYNEQFF

D: .
J: TRBJ1-1
V: TRBV7-9
CDR3: CASSLPRDRMNTEAFF

D: TRBD1
J: TRBJ1-1
V: TRBV18
CDR3: CASSPSGQIRLMNTEAFF

D: .
J: TRBJ1-6
V: TRBV7-2
CDR3: CASSSRGAAPLHF

D: TRBD1
J: TRBJ2-1
V: TRBV20-1
CDR3: CSAEDRGESGSREQFF

D: .
J: TRBJ2-4
V: TRBV10-2
CDR3: CASGQIGNIQYF

D: .
J: TRBJ2-7
V: TRBV12-3/TRBV12-4
CDR3: CASSLPGWGSLKQYF

D: .
J: TRBJ1-1
V: TRBV7-9
CDR3: CASSLGARFTEAFF

D: .
J: TRBJ2-3
V: TRBV28
CDR3: CASSTAVESTDTQYF

D: TRBD1
J: TRBJ2-7
V: TRBV28
CDR3: CASSMGQGLEQYF

D: TRBD1
J: TRBJ1-6
V: TRBV18
CDR3: CASSPGQLNSPLHF

D: TRBD1
J: TRBJ1-5
V: TRBV12-3/TRBV12-4
CDR3: CASSGQGYNQPQHF

D: .
J: TRBJ1-4
V: TRBV4-2
CDR3: CASSPGPTSPGIGSEKLFF

D: .
J: TRBJ2-4
V: TRBV5-4
CDR3: CASSEQGPQNIQYF